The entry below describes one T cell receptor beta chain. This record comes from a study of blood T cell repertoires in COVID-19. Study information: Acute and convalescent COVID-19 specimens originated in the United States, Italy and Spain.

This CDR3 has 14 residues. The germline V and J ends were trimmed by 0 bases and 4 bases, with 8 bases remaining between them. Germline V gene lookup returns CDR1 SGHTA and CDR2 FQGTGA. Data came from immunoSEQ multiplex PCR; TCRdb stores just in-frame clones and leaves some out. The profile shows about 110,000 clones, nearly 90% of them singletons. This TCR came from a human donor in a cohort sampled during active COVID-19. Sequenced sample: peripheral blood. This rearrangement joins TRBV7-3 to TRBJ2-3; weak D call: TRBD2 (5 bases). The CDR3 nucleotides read TGTGCCAGCAGCTTAACCCTAGCAGCAGATACGCAGTATTTT. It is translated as CASSLTLAADTQYF.